These 26 T cell receptor beta chains were all obtained from the same sample, sequenced in a study of T cell changes during pregnancy in multiple sclerosis. Profiling relied on immunoSEQ multiplex PCR, and the TCRdb table lists in-frame clones only, not all of them. The sample includes about 44,000 clones, 75% to 95% of them seen just once. The starting material was CD4+ T cells from peripheral blood mononuclear cells, obtained before pregnancy. Every receptor here comes from a female donor with multiple sclerosis, enrolled in a pregnancy study.

The chain couples TRBV18 to TRBJ1-4, with no clear D. Germline V lookup: CDR1 KGHSH, CDR2 LQKENI. This CDR3 comprises 14 residues. V was clipped by 4 bases and J by 5 bases, with 11 bases between them. CDR3 bases: TGTGCCAGCTCACTGACACCCTCGAATGAAAAACTGTTTTTT. Protein product: CASSLTPSNEKLFF.

The chain couples TRBV30 to TRBJ1-1; 8 bases line up with TRBD1. The J segment lost 3 bases and the V segment lost 8 bases, leaving 5 bases of the junction unmatched. The CDR3 covers 12 residues. Germline lookup yields CDR1 GTSNPN and CDR2 SVGIG (reference sequence). CDR3 in amino acids: CAGDRLDTEAFF. The CDR3 bases are TGTGCCGGGGACAGGCTGGACACTGAAGCTTTCTTT.

This chain joins TRBV14 and TRBJ2-1; D gene ambiguous. V was trimmed by 0 bases and J by 4 bases, leaving 4 bases between them. Germline V gene sequence: CDR1 SGHDN, CDR2 FVKESK. The CDR3 runs 13 residues. CDR3 loop: CASSQEEYNEQFF. CDR3 DNA: TGTGCCAGCAGCCAAGAAGAGTACAATGAGCAGTTCTTC.

The chain carries TRBV6-6 and TRBJ2-4, with D perhaps matching TRBD1 (5 bases). The V gene lost 5 bases and the J gene lost 5 bases, with 10 bases spanning the gap. This CDR3 region has 13 residues. CDR1 and CDR2 from the germline V gene are MNHNY and SVGAGI (reference sequence). The CDR3: CASSGGRENIQYF. CDR3 nucleotide sequence: TGTGCCAGCAGTGGCGGCAGGGAAAACATTCAGTACTTC.

This clone is a singleton in its sample. This rearrangement joins TRBV18 to TRBJ2-7, with a possible D match to TRBD2 (6 bases). The V end lost 6 bases, the J end lost 7 bases, and 13 bases lay between the germline ends. The CDR3 runs to 12 residues. Looked up from germline, CDR1 is KGHSH and CDR2 is LQKENI. CDR3 in amino acids: CASSGGPREQYF. In nucleotides, the CDR3 is TGTGCCAGCTCCGGAGGGCCTCGGGAGCAGTACTTC.

V usage is TRBV6-6 and J usage is TRBJ1-3; the D is unclear. The ends were cut back, 0 bases at V and 5 bases at J, with 14 bases in the middle. CDR3 length: 16 amino acids. Germline V CDR1 and CDR2: MNHNY, SVGAGI (reference sequence). The CDR3 DNA follows: TGTGCCAGCAGTTACTCGCCTTCGGGAACTAGAAACACCATATATTTT. Its protein product is CASSYSPSGTRNTIYF.

The chain is built from TRBV5-1 and TRBJ2-5; a weak D match, TRBD2 (6 bases). The CDR3 runs to 14 residues. In germline, CDR1 is SGHRS, CDR2 YFSETQ. Trimming took off 4 bases at V and 5 bases at J, with 15 bases between the two ends. Here the CDR3 reads CASSGGRLDETQYF. Written as DNA, the CDR3 is TGCGCCAGCAGCGGAGGGAGGTTGGACGAGACCCAGTACTTC. The full variable domain, its missing parts supplied by reference TRBV5-1 and TRBJ2-5, is KAGVTQTPRYLIKTRGQQVTLSCSPISGHRSVSWYQQTPGQGLQFLFEYFSETQRNKGNFPGRFSGRQFSNSRSEMNVSTLELGDSALYLCASSGGRLDETQYFGPGTRLLVL.

CDR3 in amino acids: CASSHHSSGANVLTF. In DNA, the CDR3 is TGTGCCAGCAGTCATCATAGCTCTGGGGCCAACGTCCTGACTTTC. The gene calls are TRBV6-1 and TRBJ2-6, with unresolved D. CDR3 length: 15 amino acids. The germline V gene has CDR1 MNHNS and CDR2 SASEGT. The V and J ends lost 5 bases and 0 bases respectively, with 8 bases between them.

By share of the sample, this clone is medium-sized (0.01 to 0.1%). The V and J genes are TRBV5-1 and TRBJ1-6; D is uncertain. The CDR3 totals 14 residues. CDR1 SGHRS and CDR2 YFSETQ come from the germline V gene. The V gene lost 7 bases and the J gene lost 6 bases, with 14 bases spanning the gap. The DNA for the CDR3 is TGCGCCAGCCATACCACGGGTCCTAATTCACCCCTCCACTTT. It is translated as CASHTTGPNSPLHF.

CDR3 in DNA: TGTGCCAGCAGTTCAAGAACAGGGGGGGGCTATGGCTACACCTTC. It specifies CASSSRTGGGYGYTF. The V call is TRBV2, the J call TRBJ1-2, with TRBD1 matching 8 bases. V lost 5 bases, J lost 4 bases, and 9 bases stayed unmatched. Germline values: CDR1 SNHLY, CDR2 FYNNEI. CDR3 length: 15 residues. Looking up the rest from reference TRBV2 and TRBJ1-2 gives the full variable domain: EPEVTQTPSHQVTQMGQEVILRCVPISNHLYFYWYRQILGQKVEFLVSFYNNEISEKSEIFDDQFSVERPDGSNFTLKIRSTKLEDSAMYFCASSSRTGGGYGYTFGSGTRLTVV.

J is TRBJ1-1 and V is TRBV29-1, with TRBD1 as a possible D gene (6 bases). Germline V gives CDR1 SQVTM, CDR2 ANQGSEA. The V end was cut by 5 bases, the J end by 4 bases, with 23 bases between. The CDR3 is 16 amino acids. The CDR3 spells CSVQNRVSLRGTEAFF. The CDR3 nucleotides read TGCAGCGTTCAGAACAGGGTGAGCCTCCGGGGCACTGAAGCTTTCTTT.

The rearrangement joins TRBV6-6 to TRBJ2-5; TRBD1 might be the D (5 bases). Germline CDR1 is MNHNY and CDR2 is SVGAGI (reference sequence). The CDR3 is made up of 12 amino acids. V was trimmed by 2 bases and J by 5 bases, leaving 6 bases between them. CDR3 nucleotides: TGTGCCAGCAGTTACGGGGCGGAGACCCAGTACTTC. This sequence encodes CASSYGAETQYF.

This chain links TRBV30 with TRBJ1-4; 8 nucleotides align to TRBD1. Trimming at V came to 0 bases and at J to 8 bases, leaving 8 bases not matched to a gene. Germline V gives CDR1 GTSNPN, CDR2 SVGIG (reference sequence). The CDR3 is 15 residues long. The CDR3 nucleotides are TGTGCCTGGAGTGTAGAGAGGACAGGGAAAGAAAAACTGTTTTTT. Its translation: CAWSVERTGKEKLFF.

The chain has TRBV27 and TRBJ1-5, with a weak D call TRBD1 (6 bases). Trimming cost V 6 bases and J 8 bases, with 20 bases left between them. Germline V gene data show CDR1 as MNHEY and CDR2 as SMNVEV (reference sequence). CDR3 length equals 15 residues. CDR3 coding DNA: TGTGCCAGCAGACCAAGCGGGGGGGCGAGGGAGCCCCAGCATTTT. Its protein product is CASRPSGGAREPQHF.

The chain links TRBV6-5 to TRBJ2-5; 12 nucleotides align to TRBD2. Trimming removed 2 bases from V and 5 bases from J; junction bases left unmatched: 6. Per germline, CDR1 MNHEY and CDR2 SVGAGI. The CDR3 consists of 16 residues. The CDR3 region is CASSYGAGTSGETQYF. The CDR3, as DNA: TGTGCCAGCAGTTACGGTGCCGGGACTAGCGGGGAGACCCAGTACTTC.

The V and J genes are TRBV5-1 and TRBJ2-5; 12 bases line up with TRBD1. Trimming cost V 4 bases and J 4 bases; bases outside gene matches: 14. The CDR3 runs to 18 residues. Germline lookup yields CDR1 SGHRS and CDR2 YFSETQ. CDR3 residues: CASSGGTGGFGSRETQYF. The CDR3 DNA follows: TGCGCCAGCAGCGGAGGGACAGGGGGCTTCGGTTCTCGAGAGACCCAGTACTTC.

The chain uses TRBV27 and TRBJ2-7; 9 positions agree with TRBD1. Trimming removed 4 bases from V and 2 bases from J; junction bases left unmatched: 6. Germline CDR1 MNHEY, CDR2 SMNVEV (reference sequence). The CDR3 loop spans 15 amino acids. The CDR3 coding sequence is TGTGCCAGCAGTTGGTTCGGGACAGGGACCTACGAGCAGTACTTC. Protein product: CASSWFGTGTYEQYF.

This clone was detected once. The chain recombines TRBV2 with TRBJ1-2; TRBD1 matches at 7 bases. The V and J ends lost 6 bases and 4 bases, in that order; junction bases with no gene match: 8. CDR1 is SNHLY, CDR2 FYNNEI, per germline. This CDR3 region has 14 residues. In nucleotides, the CDR3 is TGTGCCAGCAGAAAGGGACAGTCTACCTATGGCTACACCTTC. Amino acid sequence: CASRKGQSTYGYTF.

The chain employs TRBV30 and TRBJ2-3; D is uncertain. CDR1 GTSNPN and CDR2 SVGIG come from the germline V gene (reference sequence). V was shortened by 0 bases and J by 4 bases, with 8 bases between the two germline ends. This CDR3 has 13 residues. CDR3 region: CAWSVLSPDTQYF. CDR3 sequence (DNA): TGTGCCTGGAGTGTACTCTCCCCAGATACGCAGTATTTT.

The chain has TRBV2 and TRBJ2-7; weak D call: TRBD1 (6 bases). Per the germline V gene, CDR1 is SNHLY and CDR2 is FYNNEI. V lost 4 bases, J lost 0 bases, and 13 bases lay in between. CDR3 size: 15 residues. The CDR3 bases are TGTGCCAGCAGTGCTCAGGGACAAAGCTCCTACGAGCAGTACTTC. It encodes CASSAQGQSSYEQYF.

The CDR3 spells CASSLTVSTDTQYF. CDR3 in DNA: TGTGCCAGCAGTTTGACAGTCAGCACAGATACGCAGTATTTT. This chain connects TRBV27 to TRBJ2-3, with D possibly being TRBD1 (5 bases). This CDR3 is built from 14 residues. Trimming removed 3 bases from V and 0 bases from J, with 7 bases in between. The germline CDR1 and CDR2 sequences are MNHEY and SMNVEV (reference sequence).

The gene calls are TRBV7-7 and TRBJ2-5; 9 bases agree with TRBD1. The germline V gene encodes CDR1 SSHAT and CDR2 FNYEAQ (reference sequence). This CDR3 spans 15 amino acids. V was pared by 6 bases and J by 2 bases, with 7 bases of the junction left unmatched. The CDR3 region is CASSRTGAVQETQYF. CDR3 sequence (DNA): TGTGCCAGCAGTCGGACAGGGGCTGTGCAAGAGACCCAGTACTTC.

This sequence joins TRBV18 and TRBJ2-7, with 8 nucleotides matching TRBD1. The J segment lost 6 bases and the V segment lost 1 base, leaving 5 bases of the junction unmatched. The CDR3 contains 14 residues. CDR1 is KGHSH and CDR2 is LQKENI in the germline V gene. Here the CDR3 DNA reads TGTGCCAGCTCACCACGCAGGGGGCAGGGCGAGCAGTACTTC. It yields the protein CASSPRRGQGEQYF.

The genes are TRBV12-5 and TRBJ1-2; no reliable D call. CDR1 LGHNT and CDR2 FRNRAP come from the germline V gene. V was shortened by 2 bases and J by 8 bases, with 24 bases between the two germline ends. This CDR3 region has 17 residues. The CDR3 bases are TGTGCTAGTGGTTTGCTGCCGGGAGAACGACGGAGCTTCGGCTACACCTTC. Translation gives CASGLLPGERRSFGYTF.

The V gene is TRBV27, the J gene TRBJ1-1, with a possible D match to TRBD1 (6 bases). The germline gives CDR1 MNHEY, CDR2 SMNVEV (reference sequence). Trimming pared 3 bases from V and 0 bases from J, leaving 8 bases between. The CDR3 extends over 14 amino acids. For the CDR3, the DNA is TGTGCCAGCAGTTTGGGACACCTGAACACTGAAGCTTTCTTT. It is translated as CASSLGHLNTEAFF.

The CDR3 DNA reads TGCGCCAGCAGCTTGGCGGGGGCGGGGGGCTATTCGGATCTAGTCAAAAACATTCAGTACTTC. Its protein is CASSLAGAGGYSDLVKNIQYF. The V call is TRBV5-1, the J call TRBJ2-4; 8 bases map to TRBD2. Per germline, CDR1 SGHRS and CDR2 YFSETQ. The CDR3 covers 21 residues. V lost 0 bases, J lost 3 bases, and 20 bases stayed unmatched.